This T cell receptor (beta chain) was recorded in a study of cytomegalovirus exposure and HLA in healthy donors. Study at large: Out of 150 million to 200 million T cells, an earlier analysis found around 110 million unique TCR beta sequences in total. Study-level points and caveats: Immune exposure was documented only through CMV serostatus.

As concerns this clone: Its target is not known.

Germline CDR1 reads SEHNR; CDR2 reads FQNEAQ (reference sequence). This CDR3 region has 14 residues. V shed 10 bases and J 4 bases; nucleotides not matched to a gene: 8. Each donor's status was that of a healthy bone marrow donor. Amplification used 60 Vbeta primers and 13 Jbeta primers. The protocol was immunoSEQ multiplex PCR, while the TCRdb copy is restricted to in-frame clones and leaves out a portion. The listing contains about 58,000 clones. The gene calls are TRBV7-9 and TRBJ2-1; TRBD2 matches at 9 bases. The source is a young woman in good health and CMV-seronegative. The specimen sequenced was PBMCs. The DNA of the CDR3 is TGTGCCACCCAGCGGGGGGACCCGTACAATGAGCAGTTCTTC. Encoded protein: CATQRGDPYNEQFF.